These 28 T cell receptor beta chains were sequenced from one sample in a study of cytomegalovirus exposure and HLA in healthy donors. The assay was immunoSEQ multiplex PCR, and TCRdb's table has in-frame clones only and misses some. This sample carries 150,000 to 200,000 clones, about 86% of them seen once, and the ten largest clones take 1.4%. The sample was PBMCs. These receptor sequences come from a woman aged 25 to 39 in good health and CMV-seronegative.

The rearrangement links TRBV10-3 to TRBJ2-1; possibly TRBD1 for D (5 bases). V was shortened by 0 bases and J by 1 base, with 7 bases between the two germline ends. The CDR3 length is 15 residues. Germline CDR1 and CDR2: ENHRY and SYGVKD. The chain's CDR3 is CAISESRVSYNEQFF. The DNA for the CDR3 is TGTGCCATCAGTGAGTCCAGGGTTTCCTACAATGAGCAGTTCTTC.

The gene calls are TRBV7-6 and TRBJ2-3, with D tentatively TRBD2 (5 bases). This CDR3 contains 16 residues. Trimming shortened V by 1 base and J by 6 bases, and 17 bases separated the two germline ends. CDR1 and CDR2 (germline): SGHVS, FNYEAQ. DNA of the CDR3: TGTGCCAGCAGCTTAGAAGGTATCGGGGTTGACGATACGCAGTATTTT. Translation gives CASSLEGIGVDDTQYF.

The rearrangement links TRBV15 to TRBJ2-7, with TRBD1 matching over 8 bases. V gave up 3 bases and J gave up 6 bases; unmatched junction bases: 7. Germline V gene data show CDR1 as LNHNV and CDR2 as YYDKDF (reference sequence). The CDR3 extends over 14 amino acids. For the CDR3, the DNA is TGTGCCACCAGCAGGGGTGGACAGGGCGGCGAGCAGTACTTC. Translated, it gives CATSRGGQGGEQYF.

The chain is built from TRBV2 and TRBJ2-5, with D perhaps matching TRBD2 (6 bases). The CDR3 spans 13 residues. From germline, CDR1 is SNHLY and CDR2 FYNNEI. The V end lost 2 bases, the J end lost 3 bases, and 7 bases lay between the germline ends. CDR3 sequence: CASSEPGEETQYF. CDR3 sequence (DNA): TGTGCCAGCAGTGAACCGGGGGAAGAGACCCAGTACTTC.

This sequence joins TRBV2 and TRBJ2-5, with D hard to call. The CDR3 has 12 residues. V lost 4 bases and J 5 bases, leaving 8 bases between the germline ends. Germline assignment: CDR1 SNHLY and CDR2 FYNNEI. The DNA of the CDR3 is TGTGCCAGCAGTGGGCAATCCGAGACCCAGTACTTC. Translating it yields CASSGQSETQYF.

This clone was seen more than once but under ten times. The chain combines TRBV2 with TRBJ1-1; 10 nucleotides line up with TRBD1. V gave up 7 bases and J gave up 4 bases; unmatched junction bases: 3. The CDR3 has 13 amino acids. The V gene's germline CDR1 is SNHLY and CDR2 FYNNEI. DNA of the CDR3: TGTGCCAGCACGGGACAGGGGATCACTGAAGCTTTCTTT. Amino acids: CASTGQGITEAFF.

This clone was seen just once. This chain joins TRBV5-1 and TRBJ2-1; TRBD2 is a possible D gene (6 bases). V was pared by 0 bases and J by 6 bases, with 10 bases between. The CDR3 contains 14 residues. Per the germline V gene, CDR1 is SGHRS and CDR2 is YFSETQ. In nucleotides, the CDR3 is TGCGCCAGCAGCTTGGGGGGGGTCCGCAATGAGCAGTTCTTC. Translated: CASSLGGVRNEQFF.

This clone has more than one count but fewer than ten. This same CDR3 is encoded by further DNA sequences in the sample. The chain couples TRBV6-5 to TRBJ1-5, with D unclear. Germline V gene data show CDR1 as MNHEY and CDR2 as SVGAGI. The CDR3 runs 13 residues. Trimming cost V 0 bases and J 5 bases, with 5 bases left between them. DNA of the CDR3: TGTGCCAGCAGTTACTCGAGAGATCAGCCCCAGCATTTT. It specifies CASSYSRDQPQHF.

The chain is built from TRBV5-1 and TRBJ2-7, with 11 bases identical to TRBD2. CDR1 and CDR2 from the germline V gene are SGHRS and YFSETQ. The trim removed 0 bases at V and 2 bases at J, leaving 4 bases unmatched. This CDR3 comprises 16 residues. The CDR3 spells CASSLAGLAAAYEQYF. For the CDR3, the DNA is TGCGCCAGCAGCTTGGCGGGACTAGCGGCCGCCTACGAGCAGTACTTC.

This chain joins TRBV4-2 and TRBJ1-6; D remains ambiguous. The V gene lost 0 bases and the J gene lost 7 bases, with 4 bases spanning the gap. The CDR3 runs 13 residues. Per germline, CDR1 LGHNA and CDR2 YNFKEQ. The CDR3 is CASSQDLNSPLHF. The CDR3 DNA sequence: TGTGCCAGCAGCCAAGATCTGAATTCACCCCTCCACTTT.

This clone has just one count. This chain links TRBV7-2 with TRBJ2-2; D may be TRBD2 (6 bases). CDR3 length: 16 residues. Trimming left V 2 bases short and J 0 bases short, with 10 bases between. CDR1 is SGHTA, CDR2 FQGNSA, per germline. The CDR3 sequence is CASSLWTGANTGELFF. In DNA form, the CDR3 reads TGTGCCAGCAGCTTATGGACGGGGGCGAACACCGGGGAGCTGTTTTTT.

This chain uses TRBV27 with TRBJ1-2; TRBD1 aligns across 8 bases. This CDR3 spans 13 amino acids. Per germline, CDR1 MNHEY and CDR2 SMNVEV (reference sequence). V lost 5 bases, J lost 7 bases, and 6 bases stayed unmatched. CDR3 in amino acids: CASSPDRGGGYTF. CDR3 bases: TGTGCCAGCAGTCCAGACAGGGGTGGTGGCTACACCTTC.

The chain links TRBV7-4 to TRBJ1-3; possible D gene TRBD1, 5 bases. V lost 2 bases, J lost 4 bases, and 6 bases lay in between. The germline V gene has CDR1 SGHVT and CDR2 SQSDAQ. CDR3 length: 13 residues. The CDR3 nucleotides read TGTGCCAGCAGCTTACACAGGGGAAACACCATATATTTT. Protein: CASSLHRGNTIYF. Variable domain in full (rest from reference TRBV7-4 and TRBJ1-3): GAGVSQSPRYKVAKRGRDVALRCDSISGHVTLYWYRQTLGQGSEVLTYSQSDAQRDKSGRPSGRFSAERPERSVSTLKIQRTEQGDSAVYLCASSLHRGNTIYFGEGSWLTVV.

The chain couples TRBV7-9 to TRBJ1-1, with a tentative D call TRBD1 (5 bases). The V gene's germline CDR1 is SEHNR and CDR2 FQNEAQ (reference sequence). The V and J ends lost 4 bases and 5 bases respectively, with 17 bases between them. This CDR3 is built from 15 residues. The CDR3 nucleotides read TGTGCCAGCAGCTACCCTTGGGCCAAGGGGACTGAAGCTTTCTTT. Translated, it gives CASSYPWAKGTEAFF.

This rearrangement joins TRBV11-2 to TRBJ1-5, with 8 bases identical to TRBD1. Germline V CDR1 and CDR2: SGHAT, FQNNGV. V lost 5 bases, J lost 1 base, and 1 base stayed unmatched. CDR3 length: 14 residues. CDR3 in DNA: TGTGCCAGCAGCCGGACAGGGAGCAATCAGCCCCAGCATTTT. Protein: CASSRTGSNQPQHF.

This clone was counted at least ten times. The chain couples TRBV4-1 to TRBJ1-3; D might be TRBD1 (5 bases). The CDR3 sequence is 16 residues long. V was trimmed by 4 bases and J by 1 base, leaving 14 bases between them. CDR1 is MGHRA, CDR2 YSYEKL, per germline. The CDR3 loop reads CASSRKGLVSGNTIYF. The CDR3 DNA follows: TGCGCCAGCAGCCGGAAGGGACTGGTGTCTGGAAACACCATATATTTT.

With regard to this clone: Within the sample, other DNA sequences also encode this same CDR3. This chain connects TRBV27 to TRBJ1-5; D uncertain. With 6 bases removed from V and 0 bases from J, the gap between germline ends came to 12 bases. Germline loops: CDR1 MNHEY, CDR2 SMNVEV (reference sequence). This CDR3 spans 15 amino acids. CDR3 sequence (DNA): TGTGCCAGCAGCCTAGCAGGTTATAGCAATCAGCCCCAGCATTTT. This gives the protein CASSLAGYSNQPQHF.

The J gene is TRBJ2-3, the V gene TRBV5-1, with 9 bases aligning to TRBD2. Germline CDR1 and CDR2: SGHRS and YFSETQ. This CDR3 comprises 17 residues. The J segment lost 1 base and the V segment lost 3 bases, leaving 9 bases of the junction unmatched. The CDR3 nucleotides read TGCGCCAGCAGCTCACCGGGACTAGCAAAGGGCACAGATACGCAGTATTTT. Its translation: CASSSPGLAKGTDTQYF.

The J gene is TRBJ2-6, the V gene TRBV9, with TRBD1 identical over 7 bases. The V gene end was trimmed by 8 bases and the J gene end by 1 base; junction bases not matched to a gene: 6. The CDR3 length is 15 residues. CDR1 and CDR2 (germline): SGDLS, YYNGEE. CDR3 amino acids: CASQGDQSGANVLTF. CDR3 sequence (DNA): TGTGCCAGTCAGGGGGACCAGTCTGGGGCCAACGTCCTGACTTTC.

V gene TRBV13 combines with J gene TRBJ2-3; a possible D gene is TRBD1 (5 bases). CDR1 is PRHDT and CDR2 is FYEKMQ in the germline V gene (reference sequence). This CDR3 comprises 16 residues. The V end was cut by 5 bases, the J end by 3 bases, with 18 bases between. The CDR3 DNA reads as TGTGCCAGCAGCGGCCTGGCAGGGCTGGAGACAGATACGCAGTATTTT. Translated: CASSGLAGLETDTQYF.

The chain joins TRBV6-5 to TRBJ2-5; TRBD1 matches 9 bases. Germline loops: CDR1 MNHEY, CDR2 SVGAGI. This CDR3 contains 15 residues. After removal of 5 bases from V and 0 bases from J, the junction contained 4 bases not matched to a gene. Written as DNA, the CDR3 is TGTGCCAGCAGTGCCGACAGGGGGTACCAAGAGACCCAGTACTTC. It encodes CASSADRGYQETQYF.

This chain uses TRBV7-8 with TRBJ1-2, with 7 positions matching TRBD1. Trimming took 3 bases from V and 0 from J; bases not matched to a gene: 4. From germline, CDR1 is SGHVS and CDR2 FQNEAQ. The CDR3 totals 15 residues. The CDR3, as DNA: TGTGCCAGCAGCTTTGGGACAGCGGCTAACTATGGCTACACCTTC. It codes for CASSFGTAANYGYTF.

The V call is TRBV7-6, the J call TRBJ1-6; TRBD1 matches at 7 bases. In germline, CDR1 is SGHVS, CDR2 FNYEAQ. V was clipped by 5 bases and J by 0 bases; unmatched bases: 4. CDR3 length equals 16 residues. Here the CDR3 DNA reads TGTGCCAGCAGCCTGACAGGGACCTCCTATAATTCACCCCTCCACTTT. Its protein product is CASSLTGTSYNSPLHF.

This chain joins TRBV6-5 and TRBJ1-2; 7 bases are shared with TRBD1. Germline V CDR1 and CDR2: MNHEY, SVGAGI. The CDR3 spans 14 residues. J lost 6 bases, V lost 0 bases, and 4 bases had no gene match. CDR3 amino acids: CASSYSIGGNGYTF. The CDR3 DNA sequence: TGTGCCAGCAGTTACTCGATAGGGGGCAATGGCTACACCTTC.

The chain uses TRBV11-2 and TRBJ1-2; perhaps TRBD1 as D (5 bases). Germline lookup yields CDR1 SGHAT and CDR2 FQNNGV. V lost 5 bases and J 4 bases, leaving 20 bases between the germline ends. The CDR3 runs 16 residues. CDR3 in DNA: TGTGCCAGCAGCGAAACGGCCCGGGGGGGACCCTATGGCTACACCTTC. This sequence encodes CASSETARGGPYGYTF.

V gene TRBV4-3 combines with J gene TRBJ1-3; D call uncertain. Germline values: CDR1 LGHNA, CDR2 YSLEER. The length of the CDR3 is 15 residues. V lost 3 bases and J 0 bases, leaving 9 bases between the germline ends. In DNA, the CDR3 is TGCGCCAGCAGCCAGGATCGAGGCTCTGGAAACACCATATATTTT. This gives the protein CASSQDRGSGNTIYF.

The chain has TRBV5-1 and TRBJ2-1; tentative D call: TRBD2 (6 bases). Germline CDR1 reads SGHRS; CDR2 reads YFSETQ. Trimming stripped 6 bases from V and 7 bases from J, with 23 bases between. CDR3 length: 16 amino acids. In DNA, the CDR3 is TGCGCCAGCATATCTAGCGAGGGCAATAGTCATAATGAGCAGTTCTTC. It is translated as CASISSEGNSHNEQFF.

V is TRBV4-1 and J is TRBJ2-1, with D perhaps matching TRBD2 (6 bases). From germline, CDR1 is MGHRA and CDR2 YSYEKL. Trimming left V 8 bases short and J 0 bases short, with 11 bases between. This CDR3 has 14 amino acids. CDR3 amino acids: CASATGSSYNEQFF. The CDR3 coding sequence is TGCGCCAGCGCGACCGGGAGCTCCTACAATGAGCAGTTCTTC.